The source of this T cell receptor beta chain is a study of cytomegalovirus exposure and HLA in healthy donors. Study-wide points: Listed as cytomegalovirus-associated were about 160 TCR beta chains. Data from an earlier analysis indicated that most TCR beta V segments were productive either about 90% or about 30% of the time. Immune exposure information available was restricted to CMV serostatus.

This PCR relied on a set of 60 Vbeta primers and 13 Jbeta primers. Repertoires were generated with immunoSEQ multiplex PCR, while TCRdb's copy carries only in-frame clones and drops some. The listing records 100,000 to 150,000 clones. On this clone: Its specificity is not known.

The V gene lost 2 bases and the J gene lost 4 bases, with 9 bases spanning the gap. CDR3 size: 14 residues. Germline loops: CDR1 MDHEN, CDR2 SYDVKM. Sequencing input: PBMCs. The V and J genes are TRBV28 and TRBJ1-5; maybe TRBD1 (6 bases). The clonotype comes from a woman aged 40-49 years in good health and CMV-seropositive. Here the CDR3 DNA reads TGTGCCAGCAGTTTAGACAGGACTAATCAGCCCCAGCATTTT. Protein sequence: CASSLDRTNQPQHF.